This TCR beta chain was recovered during a study of T cell repertoires in cytomegalovirus infection. Study-level background: The authors relied on CMV epitopes, both recently identified HLA-C-restricted and well-studied HLA-B-restricted. Indications of both CMV infection and matching HLA type were provided by public TCR beta signatures. Broader study findings: There were HLA-C-restricted CMV-specific TCR beta clonotypes dominating the ex vivo response. Cumulative public TCR beta family frequency identified carriers of CMV plus the relevant HLA.

TCRdb independently ran MiXCR on the reads; one entry per CDR3 protein. The table lists roughly 700,000 distinct CDR3 sequences, 30% to 35% of them singletons. Trimming shortened V by 6 bases and J by 1 base, and 8 bases separated the two germline ends. The CDR3 length is 13 residues. Germline V gene sequence: CDR1 LNHDA, CDR2 SQIVND (reference sequence). This clonotype was seen more than once but under ten times. Its matching antigen is unknown. This chain uses TRBV19 with TRBJ2-3; D is uncertain. This receptor was obtained from a human donor in good health (CMV status not recorded). Some clones in this sample may be carry-over from other donors' samples. The source material was cultured PBMCs, sampled from culture after CMV antigen stimulation. As DNA, the CDR3 is TGTGCCAGTAGGCGCAGTGGCACAGATACGCAGTATTTT. It codes for CASRRSGTDTQYF.